This T cell receptor (beta chain) was recovered during a study of blood T cell repertoires in COVID-19. Turning to the study itself: Donors in the United States, Italy and Spain gave samples during acute or convalescent COVID-19.

Per the germline V gene, CDR1 is SGHTA and CDR2 is FQGNSA. The CDR3 has 17 amino acids. With V trimmed by 1 base and J by 5 bases, 10 bases remained unmatched. Authors' analysis steps: Estimation of nucleated cell counts relied on the amplification of reference gene primers. Sequenced by immunoSEQ multiplex PCR; TCRdb stores in-frame clones only, minus some. The V and J calls and clone size were taken over from that table, and D and trimming were inferred from the DNA. The sample lists fewer than 350,000 clones; 87% were seen once. Two negative PCRs, clearance, or symptom resolution had been documented for recovered Cohort 3 donors.

The sequencing sample was made of PBMCs or T cells enriched from blood (not recorded which). The clonotype comes from a woman in her thirties or forties who had recovered from COVID-19. The chain is built from TRBV7-2 and TRBJ2-7; 11 positions match TRBD2. CDR3 loop: CASSLGIAGGSIHEQYF. DNA for the CDR3: TGTGCCAGCAGCTTAGGAATAGCGGGAGGGTCTATCCACGAGCAGTACTTC.